The 3 T cell receptor beta chains below come from one sample, sequenced in a study of OX40 agonist ivuxolimab in advanced cancers. Assay: immunoSEQ multiplex PCR; the TCRdb copy retains only in-frame clones and omits some. This sample has about 38,000 clones, with 82% found just once. Material: CD4+ or CD8+ T cells sorted from blood, obtained in a trial of the OX40 agonist ivuxolimab. These receptors were collected from an adult with an advanced solid tumor such as melanoma, head and neck, liver or kidney cancer.

The chain has TRBV7-9 and TRBJ1-1; 7 bases fit TRBD1. Germline CDR1 reads SEHNR; CDR2 reads FQNEAQ (reference sequence). CDR3 length: 14 residues. Losses at the gene ends were 6 bases for V and 4 bases for J; bases not matched to a gene: 8. CDR3 protein: CASSKQGKGTEAFF. Written as DNA, the CDR3 is TGTGCCAGCAGTAAACAGGGGAAAGGCACTGAAGCTTTCTTT.

The V call is TRBV19, the J call TRBJ2-1, with a tentative D call TRBD1 (6 bases). V lost 5 bases and J 0 bases, leaving 11 bases between the germline ends. This CDR3 has 15 residues. Germline V gives CDR1 LNHDA, CDR2 SQIVND (reference sequence). DNA for the CDR3: TGTGCCAGTAGTGCAGGGACAAGCTCCTACAATGAGCAGTTCTTC. This encodes CASSAGTSSYNEQFF.

This chain joins TRBV30 and TRBJ1-2; D call uncertain. V was cut by 0 bases and J by 11 bases, with 10 bases left in between. The length of the CDR3 is 11 residues. CDR1 is GTSNPN, CDR2 SVGIG, per germline (reference sequence). CDR3 coding DNA: TGTGCCTGGAGTGTAATTCCGATTTACACCTTC. Translation: CAWSVIPIYTF.